A selection of T cell receptor beta chains follows, all from one sample in a study of T cell repertoires in cytomegalovirus infection. Using its own MiXCR run on the reads, TCRdb lists one record per CDR3 protein. The sample has hundreds of thousands of distinct CDR3 sequences, roughly 30% seen once. No antigen has been identified for these receptors. Sequencing used cultured CD8+ T cells from PBMCs, obtained from culture after CMV antigen stimulation. The receptor source for this set is a human donor in good health (CMV status not recorded). Some clones in this sample may be carry-over from other donors' samples. CDR3s include the opening cysteine and the closing phenylalanine or tryptophan. The order of the fields is V gene, clone size, J gene, D gene, CDR3 DNA, CDR3 protein. D genes are given only for firm matches. Size is stated for part of the rows, as once, few or many counts, or as a class when the clone is expanded.

v_gene: TRBV7-3
abundance: NA
j_gene: TRBJ2-1
d_gene: TRBD2
CDR3nt: TGTGTCAGCAGCTCGACTAGCGGGGGCTCTACCTACAATGAGCAGTTCTTC
CDR3aa: CVSSSTSGGSTYNEQFF

v_gene: TRBV5-1
abundance: many
j_gene: TRBJ2-1
d_gene: NA
CDR3nt: TGCGCCAGCAGCTTGGCCGGAATAGCAAGGGAGAATGAGCAGTTCTTC
CDR3aa: CASSLAGIARENEQFF

v_gene: TRBV18
abundance: NA
j_gene: TRBJ2-3
d_gene: TRBD2
CDR3nt: TGTGCCAGCTCACCCCGGACTAGGACAGATACGCAGTATTTT
CDR3aa: CASSPRTRTDTQYF

v_gene: TRBV7-8
abundance: NA
j_gene: TRBJ1-3
d_gene: NA
CDR3nt: TGTGCCAGCAGCTTCCCGACAGCAGCTGGAAACACCATATATTTT
CDR3aa: CASSFPTAAGNTIYF

v_gene: TRBV7-6
abundance: many
j_gene: TRBJ2-1
d_gene: TRBD2
CDR3nt: TGTGCCAGCAGCTTATCTAGCGGGGGTACCTACAATGAGCAGTTCTTC
CDR3aa: CASSLSSGGTYNEQFF

v_gene: TRBV9
abundance: NA
j_gene: TRBJ2-1
d_gene: NA
CDR3nt: TGTGCCAGCAGCGCGTCGGCAGAGCAGTTCTTC
CDR3aa: CASSASAEQFF

v_gene: TRBV12-3/TRBV12-4
abundance: few
j_gene: TRBJ1-2
d_gene: NA
CDR3nt: TGTGCCAGCAGTCTGGACAGTATGCTTGGCTACACCTTC
CDR3aa: CASSLDSMLGYTF

v_gene: TRBV7-6
abundance: NA
j_gene: TRBJ2-1
d_gene: TRBD2
CDR3nt: TGTGCCAGCAGCTCACTAGCGGGGGCCTCAATAAACGAGCAGTTCTTC
CDR3aa: CASSSLAGASINEQFF

v_gene: TRBV12-3/TRBV12-4
abundance: few
j_gene: TRBJ2-7
d_gene: NA
CDR3nt: TGTGCCAGCAGTTTACAGGGTCCCTTCTACGAGCAGTACTTC
CDR3aa: CASSLQGPFYEQYF

v_gene: TRBV7-9
abundance: many
j_gene: TRBJ1-2
d_gene: NA
CDR3nt: TGTGCCAGCAGCCGAGAGAACAGGGAAAACTATGGCTACACCTTC
CDR3aa: CASSRENRENYGYTF

v_gene: TRBV6-5
abundance: few
j_gene: TRBJ1-2
d_gene: TRBD1
CDR3nt: TGTGCCAGCAGTTACTCAGGGGACAGGGGGCCCCTCTGGGATGGCTACACCTTC
CDR3aa: CASSYSGDRGPLWDGYTF

v_gene: TRBV11-2
abundance: NA
j_gene: TRBJ2-3
d_gene: NA
CDR3nt: TGTGCCAGCAAACCAAGTGCAGATACGCAGTATTTT
CDR3aa: CASKPSADTQYF

v_gene: TRBV5-6
abundance: NA
j_gene: TRBJ2-7
d_gene: TRBD1
CDR3nt: TGTGCCAGCAGCCAAACAGGGGACGAGCAGTACTTC
CDR3aa: CASSQTGDEQYF

v_gene: TRBV6-1
abundance: many
j_gene: TRBJ2-1
d_gene: TRBD1
CDR3nt: TGTGCGGGACAGACCCCCTACAATGAGCAGTTCTTC
CDR3aa: CAGQTPYNEQFF

v_gene: TRBV2
abundance: NA
j_gene: TRBJ2-1
d_gene: NA
CDR3nt: TGTGCCAAGACTGCGAGCTCCTACAATGAGCAGTTCTTC
CDR3aa: CAKTASSYNEQFF

v_gene: TRBV27
abundance: many
j_gene: TRBJ1-5
d_gene: NA
CDR3nt: TGTGCCAGCAGCTTCGGTGCTAGCAATCAGCCCCAGCATTTT
CDR3aa: CASSFGASNQPQHF

v_gene: TRBV7-3
abundance: many
j_gene: TRBJ1-2
d_gene: NA
CDR3nt: TGTGCCAGCAGCCTAGGGGCCGGGAGAGGCTACACCTTC
CDR3aa: CASSLGAGRGYTF